What follows are 3 T cell receptor beta chains derived from one specimen sequenced in a study of cytomegalovirus exposure and HLA in healthy donors (dated by TCRdb to about 2017). The library relied on the immunoSEQ multiplex PCR assay. For the multiplex PCR, a mixture combining 60 forward primers for TCR Vbeta segments and 13 reverse primers for TCR Jbeta segments was used. What TCRdb holds here is the immuneACCESS table cut down to in-frame rearrangements. Part of the clones is not present; checked against another copy, under half of the missing clones reflect an unresolved V gene, and the others are unexplained. Across this sample there are 150,000 or so clones, with over 75% seen only once. More than 13% of the sample is in the top ten clones. Sequenced input: PBMCs. Receptor source: a man between 45 and 60 years old in good health and CMV-seropositive.

The J gene is TRBJ2-7, the V gene TRBV6-5, with a weak D call TRBD2 (6 bases). Trimming cost V 6 bases and J 5 bases, with 17 bases left between them. The CDR3 is 14 amino acids. Germline V lookup: CDR1 MNHEY, CDR2 SVGAGI. CDR3 nucleotides: TGTGCCAGCAGCTCAAGCGGGTGGTCGAACGAGCAGTACTTC. Translation gives CASSSSGWSNEQYF.

V gene TRBV19 combines with J gene TRBJ2-3, with D possibly matching TRBD1 (6 bases). With 5 bases removed from V and 6 bases from J, the gap between germline ends came to 12 bases. CDR1 and CDR2 from the germline V gene are LNHDA and SQIVND (reference sequence). The length of the CDR3 is 13 residues. The CDR3 loop reads CASSYRQGDTQYF. The DNA for the CDR3 is TGTGCCAGTAGTTACAGGCAGGGGGATACGCAGTATTTT.

As for this clone: Distinct nucleotide sequences in the sample also encode this CDR3. The chain recombines TRBV29-1 with TRBJ1-2; D is ambiguous. The CDR3 is made up of 12 amino acids. The germline V and J ends were trimmed by 5 bases and 4 bases, with 11 bases remaining between them. CDR1 is SQVTM, CDR2 ANQGSEA, per germline. The CDR3 DNA follows: TGCAGCGTTTCGCGGGCCGTCTATGGCTACACCTTC. Protein sequence: CSVSRAVYGYTF.